The clone carrying this T cell receptor beta chain was counted ten times or more. What it binds is not known. This CDR3 comprises 13 residues. In germline, CDR1 is MNHNS, CDR2 SASEGT. Trimming removed 6 bases from V and 4 bases from J; junction bases left unmatched: 3. These data originate in a study of T-cell reconstitution after alpha-beta-depleted transplantation in children. Study outcomes and limitations: There were reportedly several hundred expanded graft clones from which alpha-beta T cells came about two months after transplant. A year had passed since transplant, and T-cell counts and diversity by then came mostly from newly produced T cells. The high TCRbeta diversity at day 60 in some patients came from surviving recipient T cells and thymic progenitors.

Using unique molecular identifiers, the investigators prepared the TCRbeta library. TCRdb reanalysed the PCR reads using MiXCR and keeps one entry per CDR3 protein. The sample consists of some 600,000 distinct CDR3 sequences, under 15% of them appearing once. This receptor was taken from a male patient aged 10-17 years who had a stem cell transplant for acute myeloid leukemia, so the T cells may come from the graft donor. This chain connects TRBV6-1 to TRBJ2-7, with TRBD2 identical over 10 bases. This specimen consisted of PBMCs, mostly from graft donor cells, obtained 360 days after TCRalphabeta/CD19-depleted stem cell transplant. The CDR3 nucleotides are TGTGCCAGCAGGGCTAGCGGGAGATACGAGCAGTACTTC. Encoded protein: CASRASGRYEQYF.